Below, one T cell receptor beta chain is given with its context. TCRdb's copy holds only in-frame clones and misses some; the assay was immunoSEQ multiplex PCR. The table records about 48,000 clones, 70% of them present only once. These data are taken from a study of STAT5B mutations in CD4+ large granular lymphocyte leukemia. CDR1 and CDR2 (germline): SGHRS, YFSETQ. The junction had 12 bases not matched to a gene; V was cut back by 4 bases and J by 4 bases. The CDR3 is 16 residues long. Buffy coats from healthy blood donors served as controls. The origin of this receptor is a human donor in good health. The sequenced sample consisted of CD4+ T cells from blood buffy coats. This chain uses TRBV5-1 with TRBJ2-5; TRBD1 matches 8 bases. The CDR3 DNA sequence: TGCGCCAGCAGCCCGGAGGCAGGGGGCGGTCCAGAGACCCAGTACTTC. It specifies CASSPEAGGGPETQYF.